The source of this T cell receptor beta chain is a study of shared clonotypes between healthy human individuals. Of note for this clone: The antigen remains unidentified.

Findings of the study overall: Shared clonotypes: roughly 5% naive CD4, about 3.3% naive CD8, around 2.4% memory CD4, about 0.4% memory CD8.

Between the trimmed V and J ends, which lost 8 bases and 1 base, there was a span of 9 bases. CDR3 length: 12 amino acids. In germline, CDR1 is MNHNS, CDR2 SASEGT. Profiled with immunoSEQ multiplex PCR; TCRdb holds only in-frame clones, not every one. The sample comprises 2 million to 2.5 million clones, 85% to 95% of which are singletons, and around 0.4% rests with the top ten. The TCR originated in a man in his late teens or twenties in good health. Some clones in this sample may be carry-over from other donors' samples. Specimen: naive CD4+ T cells from PBMCs. The subset was: CD45RA+ positively selected. The chain combines TRBV6-1 with TRBJ2-7, with D possibly TRBD2 on 6 matching bases. In DNA form, the CDR3 reads TGTGCCAGCGGGAGGTGGTCCTACGAGCAGTACTTC. Translated: CASGRWSYEQYF.